This T cell receptor (beta chain) was profiled in a study of T cell responses to AZD1222 COVID-19 vaccine (dated by TCRdb to about 2021). Study-wide context: A total of over 230 trial participants underwent TCR sequencing, of whom around 200 received two doses of AZD1222 and about 26 received two doses of the MenACWY control vaccine. Trial participants were enrolled by age into subgroups of 18-55, 56-69 and 70-plus years, and around 140, 26 and 57 TCR-sequenced participants, respectively, were included in these subgroups.

The germline V gene yields SGDLS for CDR1 and YYNGEE for CDR2. The CDR3, from cysteine to phenylalanine, totals 14 residues. The kept DNA is CDR3 alone, 42 bases in frame from the first base. V was cut back by 7 bases and J by 1 base, leaving a gap of 12 bases between them. This specimen's time point label, per the study, means: about 28 days (+/-7) after the second vaccine dose. AZD1222 recipients given second doses at about 4 weeks or at about 12 weeks were pooled, since spike-specific TCR depth and breadth were not found to differ between the two schedules. Vaccinee samples were obtained from the UK trials COV001 and COV002, which included a single-blind randomized controlled phase 2/3 trial of AZD1222 (ChAdOx1 nCoV-19) in healthy adults. For TCRbeta chain sequencing, PBMC samples were collected from trial participants at day 0 and at day 28 after the second dose. A word on this clone: Its cognate antigen has yet to be identified. No base qualities exist here, and no much larger clone lies one base off it.

The CDR3 regions of human TCRbeta chains were subjected to immunosequencing. The source study handled its data this way. Repertoire TCRs were matched against a reference library of SARS-CoV-2-specific TCRs generated with the MIRA antigen-specificity platform. Breadth was defined as the fraction of unique TCRs that were SARS-CoV-2-associated, and depth was defined as the fraction of total T cells that were SARS-CoV-2-associated. Using the MIRA data, each spike-specific TCR was mapped to the spike region that the TCR reacts to and placed in a CD4 or CD8 class. Log10-transformed breadth and depth values were compared by one-way ANOVA with Sidak's multiple comparisons tests. In TCRdb, the immuneACCESS table is reduced to in-frame sequences with V and J assigned. These tables do not hold every clone; where another copy was compared, an unresolved V gene accounts for under half, and the others remain unexplained. That table supplies the V and J calls and clone size; D and trimming were determined from the DNA. This sample is represented by about 160,000 clones; roughly 88% of them were singletons. The top ten clonotypes cover roughly 4.3% of the sample.

General conclusions and limits of the study: CD4 TCRs associated with the vaccine covered the entire spike protein, and the dominant responses were in regions 160-218 and 743-854. After two AZD1222 doses, both the breadth and the depth of spike-specific TCRs were significantly higher than at day 0 and than in MenACWY recipients. Participants were mostly white British, with more females than males. The authors suggested clonal diversity may have been underestimated. Because no day 14 peak-response samples were available, repertoires were characterized only after the peak T cell response. Only a handful of AZD1222 recipients were SARS-CoV-2 seropositive at baseline, limiting conclusions about previously exposed vaccinees. In the small 56-69-year group, the increase in depth fell short of significance, most likely because of low power. Reportedly, almost half of the unique spike-specific TCRs recognized epitopes lying outside the regions that are mutated in the B.1.351 and B.1.1.7 variants.

This clonotype originated in an adult who received the AZD1222 COVID-19 vaccine. The chain is encoded by TRBV9 joined to TRBJ2-1, with the D gene call left open. Sequenced material: peripheral blood, taken 28 days after the second AZD1222 dose. The CDR3 loop reads CASGRVRSYNEQFF. The DNA is TGTGCCAGCGGTAGGGTTCGATCCTACAATGAGCAGTTCTTC.